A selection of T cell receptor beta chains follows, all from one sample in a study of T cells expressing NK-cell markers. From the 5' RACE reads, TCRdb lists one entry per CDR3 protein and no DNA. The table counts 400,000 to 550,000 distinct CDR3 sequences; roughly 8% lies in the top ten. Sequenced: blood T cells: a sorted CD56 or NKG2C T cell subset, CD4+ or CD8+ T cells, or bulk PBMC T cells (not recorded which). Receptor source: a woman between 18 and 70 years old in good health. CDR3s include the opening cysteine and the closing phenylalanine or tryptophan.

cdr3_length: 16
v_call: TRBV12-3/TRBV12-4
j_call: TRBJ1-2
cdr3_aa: CASSFKAWTLNYGYTF

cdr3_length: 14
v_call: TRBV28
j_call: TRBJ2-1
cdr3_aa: CASSLGSLAWEQFF

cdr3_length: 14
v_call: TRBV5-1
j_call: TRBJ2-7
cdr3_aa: CASSLVDNPYEQYF

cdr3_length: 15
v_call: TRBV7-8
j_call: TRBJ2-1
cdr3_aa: CASSLPRDRYNEQFF

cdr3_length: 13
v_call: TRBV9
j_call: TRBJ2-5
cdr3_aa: CASGEGQVTAQYF

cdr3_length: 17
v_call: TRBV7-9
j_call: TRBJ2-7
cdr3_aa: CASSPLGRWAGTYEQYF

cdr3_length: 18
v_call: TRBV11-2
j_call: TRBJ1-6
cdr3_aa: CASSLMMATSSYNSPLHF

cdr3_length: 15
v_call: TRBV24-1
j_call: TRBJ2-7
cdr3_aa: CATSDSGPRAYEQYF

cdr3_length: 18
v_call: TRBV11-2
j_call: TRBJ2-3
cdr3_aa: CASSLVWRAGALGDTQYF

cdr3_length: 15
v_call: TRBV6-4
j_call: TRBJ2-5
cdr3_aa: CASSDVKRGAETQYF

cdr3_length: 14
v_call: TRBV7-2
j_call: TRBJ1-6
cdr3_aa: CASSLYRDDSPLHF

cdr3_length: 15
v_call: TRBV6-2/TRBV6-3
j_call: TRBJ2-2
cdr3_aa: CASSYGTSDTGELFF

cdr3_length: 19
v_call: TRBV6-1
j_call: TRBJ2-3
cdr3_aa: CASSKDRATALANTDTQYF

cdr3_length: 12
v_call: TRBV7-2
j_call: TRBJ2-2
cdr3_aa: CASSPRIGELFF

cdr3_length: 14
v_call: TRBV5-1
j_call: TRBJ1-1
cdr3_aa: CASSTGDRSTEAFF

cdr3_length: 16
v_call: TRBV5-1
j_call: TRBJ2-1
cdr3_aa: CASSTVAGEVYNEQFF

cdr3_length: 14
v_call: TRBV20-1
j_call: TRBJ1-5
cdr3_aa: CSANRDRGNQPQHF